Below, 20 T cell receptor beta chains from the same sample are listed, as sequenced in a study of glioma-infiltrating T cells. Amplification of TCR alpha and beta CDR3 regions from RNA used iRepertoire nested multiplex PCR. TCRdb reprocessed the multiplex PCR reads with MiXCR, giving one entry per CDR3 protein. This table has roughly 120,000 distinct CDR3 sequences, roughly 24% appearing once. The sample was glioma tissue, nonneoplastic brain tissue, or PBMCs (not recorded which). These receptor sequences come from a human donor with low-grade glioma or glioblastoma, undergoing nonglioma brain surgery, or in good health (not recorded which).

This clonotype showed up many times. The chain joins TRBV6-1 to TRBJ2-6; 8 bases match TRBD1. The J segment lost 5 bases and the V segment lost 6 bases, leaving 12 bases of the junction unmatched. The CDR3 has 17 residues. Germline-derived CDR1 and CDR2 are MNHNS and SASEGT. CDR3 nucleotide sequence: TGTGCCAGCAGCCCTGGACAGGGTTTATTGTGGGCCAACGTCCTGACTTTC. It specifies CASSPGQGLLWANVLTF.

A remark on this clonotype: Compared with germline, one end of the junction differs, possibly owing to a read error. This chain uses TRBV14 with TRBJ2-1, with D perhaps matching TRBD2 (5 bases). Germline assignment: CDR1 SGHDN and CDR2 FVKESK. CDR3 length equals 15 residues. The CDR3 sequence: CASSKVMSGYNEPFF. CDR3 coding DNA: TGTGCCAGCAGCAAAGTAATGAGCGGCTACAATGAGCCGTTCTTC.

This clonotype was counted only a few times. This chain links TRBV9 with TRBJ2-1; TRBD2 matches at 13 bases. The germline V gene has CDR1 SGDLS and CDR2 YYNGEE. CDR3 length equals 16 residues. Losses at the gene ends were 4 bases for V and 7 bases for J; bases not matched to a gene: 8. The CDR3, as DNA: TGTGCCAGCAGCCTACTACTAGCGGGAGGGCGAAATGAGCAGTTCTTC. Its protein is CASSLLLAGGRNEQFF.

This clonotype was counted at least ten times. The V call is TRBV10-3, the J call TRBJ1-4, with unresolved D. The CDR3 loop spans 15 amino acids. Trimming left V 10 bases short and J 6 bases short, with 21 bases between. In germline, CDR1 is ENHRY, CDR2 SYGVKD. The CDR3 DNA is TGTGCCACCGCACAGCCCGATATCGGGGATGAAAAACTGTTTTTT. This gives the protein CATAQPDIGDEKLFF.

This clonotype came up many times. The chain combines TRBV4-3 with TRBJ2-7, with 9 nucleotides matching TRBD1. This CDR3 has 17 residues. V shed 0 bases, J shed 0 bases, and the junction held 6 bases outside the gene matches. Per germline, CDR1 LGHNA and CDR2 YSLEER. This CDR3 is CASSQETGQGNSYEQYF. CDR3 nucleotides: TGCGCCAGCAGCCAAGAAACGGGACAGGGTAACTCCTACGAGCAGTACTTC.

This clonotype was counted many times. The rearrangement joins TRBV20-1 to TRBJ2-7; 11 bases are shared with TRBD2. CDR1 is DFQATT, CDR2 SNEGSKA, per germline (reference sequence). This CDR3 is built from 13 residues. V lost 2 bases and J lost 7; bases outside the gene matches: 4. The CDR3 region has the DNA TGCAGTGCTAGACTAGCGGGAGGAGGTGAGCAGTACTTC. It specifies CSARLAGGGEQYF.

Turning to this clonotype: Given the absence of the conserved phenylalanine or tryptophan at the CDR3 end, a read error is likely. This chain uses TRBV12-5 with TRBJ2-1; TRBD2 agrees at 12 bases. Trimming at V came to 0 bases and at J to 6 bases, leaving 6 bases not matched to a gene. Germline V lookup: CDR1 LGHNT, CDR2 FRNRAP. This CDR3 has 17 residues. CDR3 bases: TGTGCTAGTGGTTTGGTGACTAGCGGGGGATTTTTCAATGAGCAGTTCCTC. As protein: CASGLVTSGGFFNEQFL.

This clonotype was picked up many times. The chain couples TRBV20-1 to TRBJ2-3; D tentatively fits TRBD1 or TRBD2 (5 bases each). The V end lost 5 bases, the J end lost 1 base, and 13 bases lay between the germline ends. Germline V lookup: CDR1 DFQATT, CDR2 SNEGSKA (reference sequence). The CDR3 runs to 14 residues. The CDR3 region is CSAPRGGRTDTQYF. The CDR3 DNA reads TGCAGTGCTCCCCGGGGCGGCCGCACAGATACGCAGTATTTT.

This clonotype has at least ten counts. The chain employs TRBV20-1 and TRBJ2-3; D is tentatively TRBD1 or TRBD2 (5 bases each). V dropped 0 bases and J dropped 3 bases, with 13 bases sitting between them. Per germline, CDR1 DFQATT and CDR2 SNEGSKA (reference sequence). The CDR3 extends over 15 amino acids. The CDR3 bases are TGCAGTGCTAGAGATTTACCAGGGAGTACAGATACGCAGTATTTT. Its translation is CSARDLPGSTDTQYF.

The chain joins TRBV4-1 to TRBJ2-1; no clear D. The V gene's germline CDR1 is MGHRA and CDR2 YSYEKL. V gave up 1 base and J gave up 4 bases, with 8 bases separating them. The CDR3 covers 14 residues. In nucleotides, the CDR3 is TGCGCCAGCAGCCAAGTCGCTGTTTACAATGAGCAGTTCTTC. It encodes CASSQVAVYNEQFF.

The rearrangement joins TRBV6-2 or TRBV6-3 to TRBJ2-1; tentative D call: TRBD2 (6 bases). This CDR3 is built from 14 residues. Per the germline V gene, CDR1 is MNHEY and CDR2 is SVGEGT. Deletions cut 2 bases from V and 9 bases from J, with 14 bases between. Written as DNA, the CDR3 is TGTGCCAGCAGTTACCTAGGGACTGATACTGAGCAGTTCTTC. It encodes CASSYLGTDTEQFF.

This clonotype has at least ten counts. The chain carries TRBV28 and TRBJ2-7; 7 nucleotides align to TRBD2. Unmatched junction bases numbered 12, after V lost 6 bases and J lost 4 bases. The CDR3 contains 15 residues. CDR1 and CDR2 (germline): MDHEN, SYDVKM. The CDR3 is CASSPLTSKGYEQYF. CDR3 sequence (DNA): TGTGCCAGCAGCCCCCTGACTAGCAAGGGTTACGAGCAGTACTTC.

This clonotype was observed many times. The chain carries TRBV27 and TRBJ1-2, with D perhaps TRBD1 (5 bases). The CDR3 covers 16 residues. The V end lost 4 bases, the J end lost 0 bases, and 15 bases lay between the germline ends. Looked up from germline, CDR1 is MNHEY and CDR2 is SMNVEV (reference sequence). The CDR3 loop is CASSWEGLPPNYGYTF. CDR3 bases: TGTGCCAGCAGTTGGGAGGGGCTTCCGCCTAACTATGGCTACACCTTC.

This clonotype was recorded many times. This sequence joins TRBV4-1 and TRBJ2-7; D may be TRBD1 or TRBD2 (5 bases each). The germline V gene encodes CDR1 MGHRA and CDR2 YSYEKL. V was trimmed by 3 bases and J by 3 bases, leaving 12 bases between them. The CDR3 runs 14 residues. CDR3: CASSQPGRVYEQYF. In nucleotides, the CDR3 is TGCGCCAGCAGCCAGCCGGGACGCGTCTACGAGCAGTACTTC.

This clonotype was found many times. The V call is TRBV4-3, the J call TRBJ2-1, with D hard to call. Germline-derived CDR1 and CDR2 are LGHNA and YSLEER. This CDR3 is built from 13 residues. Deletions cut 2 bases from V and 5 bases from J, with 7 bases between. The CDR3: CASSQFPNNEQFF. The CDR3 nucleotides read TGCGCCAGCAGCCAATTTCCTAACAATGAGCAGTTCTTC.

This clonotype showed up many times. V usage is TRBV12-3 or TRBV12-4 and J usage is TRBJ2-3, with D perhaps TRBD2 (5 bases). The CDR3 sequence is 12 residues long. V shed 3 bases and J shed 7 bases, with 8 bases lying between them. The CDR3 sequence is CASSFGLHTQYF. The CDR3 DNA sequence: TGTGCCAGCAGTTTTGGACTGCATACGCAGTATTTT.

This clonotype appeared many times. The chain uses TRBV5-1 and TRBJ2-3; the match to TRBD2 covers 8 bases. J gave up 0 bases and V 6 bases, and 6 bases lay outside the gene matches. Germline lookup yields CDR1 SGHRS and CDR2 YFSETQ. The CDR3 is 15 amino acids. The DNA for the CDR3 is TGCGCCAGCACCGAAGCGGGAGCTAGCACAGATACGCAGTATTTT. This sequence encodes CASTEAGASTDTQYF.

In the case of this clonotype: This likely comes from a read error, as the CDR3 has no conserved phenylalanine or tryptophan at its end. The DNA is omitted, as the CDR3 cannot be located on it reliably, and the CDR3 follows TCRdb's listing. The genes are TRBV28 and TRBJ2-4; TRBD1 is taken as the D call from the table, unchecked against the DNA. The CDR3 length equals 11 residues, ends included. Germline CDR1 reads MDHEN; CDR2 reads SYDVKM. CDR3 protein: CASSSAGTSVL.

This clonotype was seen at least ten times. This rearrangement joins TRBV28 to TRBJ1-4; D remains ambiguous. Per the germline V gene, CDR1 is MDHEN and CDR2 is SYDVKM. There are 12 residues in the CDR3. Trimming stripped 2 bases from V and 7 bases from J, with 5 bases between. CDR3 nucleotide sequence: TGTGCCAGCAGTTTAGGGTTTGAAAAACTGTTTTTT. This sequence encodes CASSLGFEKLFF.

This clonotype was seen a handful of times. One base away lies a much larger clone, so this may be a sequencing read error. The gene calls are TRBV28 and TRBJ1-2; TRBD1 matches 10 bases. The CDR3 runs 16 residues. The germline gives CDR1 MDHEN, CDR2 SYDVKM. CDR3 nucleotides: TGTGCCTGCAGTACACCAGACAGGGGGCTAGGATATGGCTACACCTTC. Its translation is CACSTPDRGLGYGYTF.